This T cell receptor (beta chain) emerged from a study of T-cell memory formation after mild COVID-19. The germline CDR1 and CDR2 sequences are WNHNN and SYGVQD (reference sequence). Trimming removed 6 bases from V and 5 bases from J; junction bases left unmatched: 3. CDR3 length: 13 residues. With regard to this clonotype: Its antigen is not identified.

TCRdb reprocessed the 5' RACE reads with MiXCR, giving one entry per CDR3 protein. The sample has 350,000 or so distinct CDR3 sequences, around 13% seen once. Study findings and constraints: SARS-CoV-2 specificity was not confirmed for second-wave clones peaking on day 37. Whereas later expanders leaned CD4+, clones contracting day 15 to 85 showed a balanced CD4/CD8 makeup. Contracting CD4+ clones were located mainly in CM and EM, and CD8+ clones in EMRA.

V is TRBV10-1 and J is TRBJ1-1; 10 positions match TRBD1. Source material: PBMCs or a T cell subset sorted from them (not recorded which). The source of this sequence is a man aged 18 to 30 who had mild COVID-19 (a few samples of this study predate the infection). Cell type and time point are not known. The CDR3: CASSKGQGTEAFF. Written as DNA, the CDR3 is TGCGCCAGCAGCAAGGGACAGGGGACTGAAGCTTTCTTT.